This T cell receptor beta chain was found in a study of T cell responses to AZD1222 COVID-19 vaccine. Study-wide results and caveats: Nearly half of the spike-specific TCRs reportedly recognize variant regions that carry no mutations. CD4 TCRs covered the whole spike, strongest at regions 160-218 and 743-854. Repertoire collection took place solely once the T cell response had peaked.

On this clone: Its antigen remains unidentified.

The data were produced by immunoSEQ multiplex PCR, yet TCRdb's version contains in-frame clones alone and is incomplete. Seen here are more than 150,000 clones, 92% observed once, and the top ten hold around 1.3%. Trimming took off 1 base at V and 8 bases at J, with 12 bases between the two ends. CDR1 and CDR2 (germline): MGHDK, SYGVNS. The CDR3 loop spans 15 amino acids. The clonotype comes from an adult who received the AZD1222 COVID-19 vaccine. The specimen was peripheral blood, collected 28 days after the second AZD1222 dose. The chain has TRBV25-1 and TRBJ1-6, with a tentative D call TRBD1 (6 bases). For the CDR3, the DNA is TGTGCCAGCAGTGAATTGCGGGGGCTTGATTCACCCCTCCACTTT. Protein product: CASSELRGLDSPLHF.